Listed here are 17 T cell receptor beta chains from one sample, sequenced in a study of low-dose radiotherapy and immunotherapy resistance in tumors. Covering alpha and beta chains, TRAV- and TRBV-specific primers were used for the first-strand cDNA. For amplifying TCRs, the PCR ran for approximately 18 cycles with Phusion, which was used together with a constant-region primer and the adapter on the V primers. TCRdb re-derived calls from the reads in MiXCR, one entry per CDR3 protein. The data contain more than 90,000 distinct CDR3 sequences, less than 25% of them singletons. Specified time point: after trial treatment. Treatment reported: LDRT plus nivolumab, ipilimumab, low-dose cyclophosphamide and aspirin (RACIN trial). The sequencing used PBMCs, collected after low-dose radiotherapy plus immunotherapy. The receptors shown here come from a male donor with prostate cancer.

This clonotype was seen many times. J is TRBJ2-5 and V is TRBV2; TRBD2 aligns across 8 bases. CDR1 SNHLY and CDR2 FYNNEI come from the germline V gene. After removal of 0 bases from V and 5 bases from J, the junction contained 8 bases not matched to a gene. This CDR3 region has 16 residues. The DNA of the CDR3 is TGTGCCAGCAGTGAAGCGGGCCCGGGGGGGCCGGAGACCCAGTACTTC. It translates to CASSEAGPGGPETQYF.

This clonotype was seen at least ten times. The rearrangement joins TRBV5-5 to TRBJ2-7; maybe TRBD2 (6 bases). The V end was cut by 4 bases, the J end by 0 bases, with 14 bases between. The CDR3 has 15 residues. Germline V CDR1 and CDR2: SGHKS, YYEKEE (reference sequence). CDR3 residues: CASSPTAGTSYEQYF. The CDR3 nucleotides read TGTGCCAGCAGCCCGACGGCGGGGACCTCCTACGAGCAGTACTTC.

CDR3 DNA sequence: TGTGCCAGCTCACCACTGGACAGGGATAATTCACCCCTCCACTTT. Protein sequence: CASSPLDRDNSPLHF. V is TRBV18 and J is TRBJ1-6; 8 bases map to TRBD1. Per the germline V gene, CDR1 is KGHSH and CDR2 is LQKENI. The CDR3 has 15 amino acids. V was clipped by 1 base and J by 5 bases; unmatched bases: 1.

This clonotype has ten or more counts. The chain couples TRBV19 to TRBJ1-5; D uncertain. V lost 3 bases and J lost 5, with 8 bases in between. In germline, CDR1 is LNHDA, CDR2 SQIVND (reference sequence). CDR3 length: 13 amino acids. The chain's CDR3 is CASSMSSDQPQHF. In nucleotides, the CDR3 is TGTGCCAGTAGTATGAGTTCGGATCAGCCCCAGCATTTT.

The sample holds many counts of this clonotype. The chain carries TRBV7-9 and TRBJ1-5; D gene uncertain. Deletions cut 5 bases from V and 4 bases from J, with 6 bases between. The CDR3 totals 12 residues. Germline assignment: CDR1 SEHNR and CDR2 FQNEAQ (reference sequence). CDR3 in amino acids: CASSPGNQPQHF. CDR3 nucleotide sequence: TGTGCCAGCAGCCCAGGTAATCAGCCCCAGCATTTT. Together with reference TRBV7-9 and TRBJ1-5, the CDR3 gives the full variable domain: DTGVSQNPRHKITKRGQNVTFRCDPISEHNRLYWYRQTLGQGPEFLTYFQNEAQLEKSRLLSDRFSAERPKGSFSTLEIQRTEQGDSAMYLCASSPGNQPQHFGDGTRLSIL.

In its sample, this clonotype was seen many times. J is TRBJ1-4 and V is TRBV18, with 11 nucleotides matching TRBD1. Germline V gene data show CDR1 as KGHSH and CDR2 as LQKENI. The CDR3 spans 14 residues. Trimming at V came to 4 bases and at J to 8 bases, leaving 3 bases not matched to a gene. CDR3 in amino acids: CASSRGQGEEKLFF. DNA of the CDR3: TGTGCCAGCTCACGGGGACAGGGGGAAGAAAAACTGTTTTTT.

This clonotype was seen ten or more times. This rearrangement joins TRBV7-9 to TRBJ1-2; a possible D gene is TRBD1 (5 bases). Trimming removed 5 bases at V and 8 bases at J, with 12 bases between. CDR1 SEHNR and CDR2 FQNEAQ come from the germline V gene (reference sequence). CDR3 size: 12 residues. The CDR3 loop reads CASSIDWGGYTF. CDR3 sequence (DNA): TGTGCCAGCAGCATTGATTGGGGCGGCTACACCTTC.

This clonotype was detected many times. The chain uses TRBV19 and TRBJ1-1; D is ambiguous. Looked up from germline, CDR1 is LNHDA and CDR2 is SQIVND (reference sequence). V was shortened by 5 bases and J by 4 bases, with 11 bases between the two germline ends. The CDR3 runs 13 residues. CDR3 in amino acids: CASSPGRSTEAFF. The CDR3 coding sequence is TGTGCCAGTAGTCCCGGACGGAGCACTGAAGCTTTCTTT.

This clonotype was recorded many times. The rearrangement links TRBV10-3 to TRBJ1-5, with 8 bases lining up with TRBD1. This CDR3 comprises 13 residues. Unmatched junction bases numbered 10, after V lost 11 bases and J lost 7 bases. Germline assignment: CDR1 ENHRY and CDR2 SYGVKD. The CDR3 coding sequence is TGTGCCGTCCGGACAGGGAACGGACAGCCCCAGCATTTT. Its translation: CAVRTGNGQPQHF.

This clonotype was picked up many times. This CDR3 reads CASSPTVGADQPQHF. Written as DNA, the CDR3 is TGTGCCAGTAGCCCCACAGTGGGGGCTGATCAGCCCCAGCATTTT. The rearrangement joins TRBV19 to TRBJ1-5, with D tentatively TRBD1 (6 bases). V lost 6 bases to trimming and J lost 5 bases, with 17 bases between them. This CDR3 has 15 amino acids. Germline CDR1 LNHDA, CDR2 SQIVND (reference sequence).

The J gene is TRBJ2-7, the V gene TRBV7-9, with D possibly matching TRBD1 (6 bases). V gave up 0 bases and J gave up 6 bases, with 9 bases separating them. CDR3 length: 13 residues. Germline lookup yields CDR1 SEHNR and CDR2 FQNEAQ (reference sequence). DNA of the CDR3: TGTGCCAGCAGCTTAGCTTTGGGGGCCGAGCAGTACTTC. Protein product: CASSLALGAEQYF.

This clonotype was counted ten times or more. The V and J genes are TRBV27 and TRBJ2-3; the D gene is possibly TRBD1 (6 bases). The germline gives CDR1 MNHEY, CDR2 SMNVEV (reference sequence). The germline V and J ends were trimmed by 6 bases and 3 bases, with 16 bases remaining between them. The CDR3 loop spans 15 amino acids. CDR3 in DNA: TGTGCCAGCAGCCCTGGGGGCGTGAGAACAGATACGCAGTATTTT. It specifies CASSPGGVRTDTQYF.

The V gene is TRBV9, the J gene TRBJ2-3; 8 bases are shared with TRBD2. With 4 bases clipped from V and 2 bases from J, the junction kept 6 bases outside the gene matches. CDR3 length: 15 residues. Germline CDR1 is SGDLS and CDR2 is YYNGEE. The DNA of the CDR3 is TGTGCCAGCAGCCCAGCGGGGGTGTCCACAGATACGCAGTATTTT. Residues: CASSPAGVSTDTQYF.

Many counts were recorded for this clonotype. The chain joins TRBV10-3 to TRBJ1-2; D ambiguous. The length of the CDR3 is 14 residues. Trimming took 7 bases from V and 2 from J, leaving 14 bases between them. CDR1 and CDR2 from the germline V gene are ENHRY and SYGVKD. DNA for the CDR3: TGTGCCATCACCGTGGACGGGAAAAACTATGGCTACACCTTC. It encodes CAITVDGKNYGYTF.

A word on this clonotype: Just one base apart from a much larger clone, this may be a read error. The rearrangement links TRBV3-1 to TRBJ1-5; D not resolved. The CDR3 spans 14 residues. CDR1 is LGHDT and CDR2 is YNNKEL in the germline V gene (reference sequence). The CDR3 region has the DNA TGTCCCAGCAGCCAAGGGCGACGGGATCAGCCCCAGCATTTT. This encodes CPSSQGRRDQPQHF.

This clonotype was counted once. The chain employs TRBV7-9 and TRBJ2-2, with a weak D call TRBD2 (7 bases). The CDR3 is 16 residues long. The ends were cut back, 5 bases at V and 6 bases at J, with 19 bases in the middle. Germline V gives CDR1 SEHNR, CDR2 FQNEAQ (reference sequence). The CDR3 protein is CASSPLGGQVPGELFF. The CDR3 region has the DNA TGTGCCAGCAGCCCCTTGGGGGGGCAGGTTCCCGGGGAGCTGTTTTTT.

This clonotype came up many times. The chain carries TRBV20-1 and TRBJ2-2; 10 positions match TRBD2. This CDR3 has 17 amino acids. Germline lookup yields CDR1 DFQATT and CDR2 SNEGSKA (reference sequence). V was clipped by 3 bases and J by 3 bases; unmatched bases: 10. The CDR3, as DNA: TGCAGTGCTAGCCCCTCCCTAGCGGGGGCCCACACCGGGGAGCTGTTTTTT. Translating it yields CSASPSLAGAHTGELFF.